This T cell receptor (beta chain) was sequenced during a study of long-term antiretroviral therapy in people with HIV. V lost 0 bases and J 0 bases, leaving 11 bases between the germline ends. The CDR3 totals 17 residues. At survey level, the immunoSEQ assay was run in its v3.0 version. Clones were sequenced by immunoSEQ multiplex PCR, and TCRdb holds only the in-frame ones, with some missing. This sample has about 20,000 clones, with 80% found just once. This sequence originates from a woman in her forties with HIV. This rearrangement joins TRBV6-7 to TRBJ1-4; D not certain. TRBV6-7 is flagged as an ORF with uncertain function. The sequencing here drew on unsorted PBMCs, taken 0.2 years after starting antiretroviral therapy. For the CDR3, the DNA is TGTGCCAGCAGTTACTCGAGAAGTCCCGCAACTAATGAAAAACTGTTTTTT. This encodes CASSYSRSPATNEKLFF.